This TCR beta chain was retrieved from a study of vaccination and CD4 T cells after COVID-19. Across the study: Median time from second vaccine dose to sampling was less than 85 days (14 to 241). Each control culture was treated with a CEFX pool, an HIV-1 Nef pool, or no peptide.

Treatment in this sample: approximately 11-day PBMC culture with coronavirus spike peptide pools or control peptides (ViraFEST assay). The authors cultured around 2.1 million PBMCs per well with around 10 IU/ml IL-2 and approximately 9 ug/ml peptide pools. The Oncomine TCR Beta short-read assay was applied to DNA of cultured CD4+ T cells. TCRdb reanalysed the PCR reads using MiXCR and keeps one entry per CDR3 protein. The table shows 9,500 to 15,000 distinct CDR3 sequences, with approximately 51% occurring only once. Worth noting for this clonotype: Its antigen remains unknown.

The sequencing here drew on cultured CD4+ T cells from blood, taken after SARS-CoV-2 vaccination. The TCR originated in a human donor with COVID-19.

The CDR3 here is CASSIRTGRLTGYTF. DNA of the CDR3: TGTGCCAGTAGTATCCGGACAGGGCGTTTGACTGGCTACACCTTC. The chain combines TRBV19 with TRBJ1-2, with 8 positions matching TRBD1. Per the germline V gene, CDR1 is LNHDA and CDR2 is SQIVND (reference sequence). V was pared by 3 bases and J by 7 bases, with 10 bases of the junction left unmatched. The CDR3 length is 15 residues.